The entry below gives a single T cell receptor beta chain sequence along with its context. This sample was taken from a study of blood T cell repertoires in COVID-19. Study as a whole: Sample material is recorded as cDNA or gDNA derived from T cells, B-cell-depleted T cells, or PBMCs.

Germline V gives CDR1 MNHEY, CDR2 SMNVEV (reference sequence). CDR3 length equals 13 residues. V lost 5 bases to trimming and J lost 1 base, with 9 bases between them. The data were produced by immunoSEQ multiplex PCR, yet TCRdb's version contains in-frame clones alone and is incomplete. The table records roughly 80,000 clones, around 88% of them present only once. This TCR came from an elderly woman with active or convalescent COVID-19. Sequenced: peripheral blood. The V call is TRBV27, the J call TRBJ2-7; the D is unclear. Here the CDR3 DNA reads TGTGCCAGCAGTCCACAGTCATCCTACGAGCAGTACTTC. Translation: CASSPQSSYEQYF.